The 18 T cell receptor beta chains reported below all come from one sample, sequenced in a study of T cell changes during pregnancy in multiple sclerosis (dated by TCRdb to about 2019). The library relied on the immunoSEQ multiplex PCR assay. TCRdb retrieved this table from immuneACCESS and kept in-frame rearrangements only. Not all clones are present; in checked studies, unresolved V genes account for under half, and no reason is known for the remainder. The sample table shows about 97,000 clones, and 75% to 95% are seen once. The ten largest clones capture 2.5% to 4% of the sample. Sequencing used peripheral blood, obtained in the second trimester of pregnancy. The receptor source for this set is a female donor with multiple sclerosis, enrolled in a pregnancy study.

V and J are TRBV28 and TRBJ2-3; TRBD2 matches 9 bases. The CDR3 spans 16 residues. V dropped 5 bases and J dropped 6; count of bases not matched to a gene: 12. The V gene's germline CDR1 is MDHEN and CDR2 SYDVKM. The CDR3 DNA reads TGTGCCAGCAGTCTCTTAGCGGGAGAGGGGATTGATACGCAGTATTTT. This gives the protein CASSLLAGEGIDTQYF.

This sequence joins TRBV27 and TRBJ1-2; TRBD1 might be the D (5 bases). Germline V gives CDR1 MNHEY, CDR2 SMNVEV (reference sequence). This CDR3 is 16 amino acids long. V lost 0 bases and J lost 5, with 16 bases in between. CDR3 in amino acids: CASSLSPGGGTYGYTF. Written as DNA, the CDR3 is TGTGCCAGCAGTTTATCGCCGGGGGGGGGTACTTATGGCTACACCTTC.

The chain employs TRBV5-4 and TRBJ2-5, with D perhaps TRBD1 (8 bases). The germline V gene encodes CDR1 SGHNT and CDR2 YYREEE (reference sequence). The germline V and J ends were trimmed by 0 bases and 5 bases, with 14 bases remaining between them. This CDR3 is built from 15 residues. CDR3: CASSLVTGGGETQYF. The CDR3 nucleotides are TGTGCCAGCAGCTTGGTTACAGGGGGAGGGGAGACCCAGTACTTC.

The chain joins TRBV6-6 to TRBJ1-1; TRBD1 aligns across 8 bases. The trim removed 2 bases at V and 2 bases at J, leaving 7 bases unmatched. This CDR3 comprises 16 residues. Germline CDR1 reads MNHNY; CDR2 reads SVGAGI (reference sequence). DNA for the CDR3: TGTGCCAGCAGTTACCCGACAGGGGCCGAAAACACTGAAGCTTTCTTT. Its translation: CASSYPTGAENTEAFF.

This sequence joins TRBV2 and TRBJ2-1; 8 bases line up with TRBD2. The germline CDR1 and CDR2 sequences are SNHLY and FYNNEI. V shed 2 bases and J 4 bases; nucleotides not matched to a gene: 7. This CDR3 is 16 amino acids long. The CDR3 nucleotides are TGTGCCAGCAGTGAAAACGTAGCGGGATGGTACAATGAGCAGTTCTTC. It is translated as CASSENVAGWYNEQFF.

The DNA of the CDR3 is TGCAGTGCGGGACAGGGGGAGCAGTTCTTC. It encodes CSAGQGEQFF. The chain carries TRBV20-1 and TRBJ2-1; 10 nucleotides match TRBD1. Trimming removed 6 bases from V and 10 bases from J; junction bases left unmatched: 0. This CDR3 comprises 10 residues. From germline, CDR1 is DFQATT and CDR2 SNEGSKA (reference sequence).

The chain employs TRBV13 and TRBJ1-2, with D possibly TRBD1 on 5 matching bases. Trimming took 2 bases from V and 2 from J, leaving 9 bases between them. The CDR3 length is 14 residues. CDR1 and CDR2 from the germline V gene are PRHDT and FYEKMQ (reference sequence). As DNA, the CDR3 is TGTGCCAGCAGCTTAAACAGGCAGAACTATGGCTACACCTTC. It is translated as CASSLNRQNYGYTF.

J is TRBJ1-2 and V is TRBV18; D unresolved. Per germline, CDR1 KGHSH and CDR2 LQKENI. V gave up 5 bases and J gave up 7 bases, with 8 bases separating them. CDR3 size: 11 residues. The CDR3: CASSSTGGYTF. CDR3 bases: TGTGCCAGCTCATCGACGGGTGGCTACACCTTC.

This chain links TRBV19 with TRBJ2-1, with TRBD2 identical over 10 bases. The CDR3 runs to 13 residues. Losses at the gene ends were 10 bases for V and 7 bases for J; bases not matched to a gene: 7. CDR1 LNHDA and CDR2 SQIVND come from the germline V gene (reference sequence). The CDR3 bases are TGTGCCACAGAGACTAGCGGGTATAATGAGCAGTTCTTC. Its protein is CATETSGYNEQFF. The variable domain in full, completed from reference TRBV19 and TRBJ2-1, reads DGGITQSPKYLFRKEGQNVTLSCEQNLNHDAMYWYRQDPGQGLRLIYYSQIVNDFQKGDIAEGYSVSREKKESFPLTVTSAQKNPTAFYLCATETSGYNEQFFGPGTRLTVL.

V gene TRBV5-4 combines with J gene TRBJ2-7, with D possibly being TRBD2 (5 bases). Per the germline V gene, CDR1 is SGHNT and CDR2 is YYREEE (reference sequence). V was clipped by 1 base and J by 7 bases, with 15 bases between them. This CDR3 comprises 14 residues. This CDR3 is CASSLSGSGEEQYF. CDR3 coding DNA: TGTGCCAGCAGCTTGTCGGGGTCGGGTGAGGAGCAGTACTTC.

This chain connects TRBV7-9 to TRBJ2-5; possibly TRBD1 for D (5 bases). The V gene lost 4 bases and the J gene lost 5 bases, with 11 bases spanning the gap. Per germline, CDR1 SEHNR and CDR2 FQNEAQ (reference sequence). The CDR3 has 13 amino acids. CDR3 sequence reads: CASSSQGWETQYF. Written as DNA, the CDR3 is TGTGCCAGCAGCTCTCAGGGATGGGAGACCCAGTACTTC.

The genes are TRBV19 and TRBJ1-1, with 9 bases lining up with TRBD1. Germline lookup yields CDR1 LNHDA and CDR2 SQIVND (reference sequence). The CDR3 length is 13 residues. The ends lost 10 bases at V and 6 bases at J; junction bases unmatched: 9. CDR3 in DNA: TGTGCCACCATAGGACAGGGGCGCTCTGAAGCTTTCTTT. Protein: CATIGQGRSEAFF.

V and J are TRBV5-1 and TRBJ2-7; no clear D gene. Germline V gives CDR1 SGHRS, CDR2 YFSETQ. CDR3 length: 12 residues. V was trimmed by 6 bases and J by 2 bases, leaving 9 bases between them. The CDR3 loop reads CASTDTPYEQYF. CDR3 DNA sequence: TGCGCCAGCACCGACACGCCCTACGAGCAGTACTTC.

The chain recombines TRBV5-1 with TRBJ2-3, with a tentative D call TRBD2 (5 bases). This CDR3 has 14 residues. Germline loops: CDR1 SGHRS, CDR2 YFSETQ. Trimming shortened V by 4 bases and J by 3 bases, and 12 bases separated the two germline ends. CDR3 nucleotides: TGCGCCAGCAGCCTGCTTCGGGGTACAGATACGCAGTATTTT. Translating it yields CASSLLRGTDTQYF.

The chain has TRBV10-3 and TRBJ1-4; a weak D match, TRBD1 (6 bases). With 7 bases removed from V and 2 bases from J, the gap between germline ends came to 8 bases. The CDR3 is 13 amino acids. Germline V CDR1 and CDR2: ENHRY, SYGVKD. DNA of the CDR3: TGTGCCATCAAGGGGGATACTAATGAAAAACTGTTTTTT. This sequence encodes CAIKGDTNEKLFF.

The chain uses TRBV5-1 and TRBJ2-3; 8 nucleotides agree with TRBD2. Unmatched junction bases numbered 10, after V lost 6 bases and J lost 1 base. The CDR3 totals 16 residues. The germline gives CDR1 SGHRS, CDR2 YFSETQ. The CDR3 bases are TGCGCCAGCACCCCTAGGAGCGGGAGTGGCACAGATACGCAGTATTTT. The encoded protein is CASTPRSGSGTDTQYF.

CDR3 loop: CASRTGLRSSFASTDTQYF. CDR3 sequence (DNA): TGTGCCAGCAGGACGGGACTACGCTCCTCCTTTGCTAGCACAGATACGCAGTATTTT. This chain joins TRBV2 and TRBJ2-3; 7 nucleotides align to TRBD2. Germline loops: CDR1 SNHLY, CDR2 FYNNEI. This CDR3 is 19 amino acids long. V was pared by 6 bases and J by 0 bases, with 18 bases of the junction left unmatched.

The CDR3 sequence: CASSYDSPSSNQPQHF. The DNA of the CDR3 is TGTGCCAGCAGTTACGATTCGCCGAGTAGCAATCAGCCCCAGCATTTT. V is TRBV6-5 and J is TRBJ1-5, with D unclear. V lost 2 bases and J lost 0, with 11 bases in between. This CDR3 region has 16 residues. Germline-derived CDR1 and CDR2 are MNHEY and SVGAGI.